This entry lists 24 T cell receptor beta chains sequenced from one sample in a study of blood T cell repertoires in COVID-19. Sequencing used immunoSEQ multiplex PCR; TCRdb keeps in-frame clones, though not all of them. This table has about 38,000 clones, almost 90% appearing once. The sequencing input was peripheral blood. The receptor source for this set is a man between 60 and 75 years old with active or convalescent COVID-19.

The sample holds a few counts of this clone. V and J are TRBV7-8 and TRBJ1-1; D call uncertain. The ends were cut back, 1 base at V and 1 base at J, with 7 bases in the middle. The germline V gene encodes CDR1 SGHVS and CDR2 FQNEAQ. The CDR3 is 14 residues long. CDR3 residues: CASSLGSGNTEAFF. The CDR3, as DNA: TGTGCCAGCAGCTTAGGGAGCGGGAACACTGAAGCTTTCTTT. Based on the CDR3 plus reference TRBV7-8 and TRBJ1-1, the full variable domain is GAGVSQSPRYKVAKRGQDVALRCDPISGHVSLFWYQQALGQGPEFLTYFQNEAQLDKSGLPSDRFFAERPEGSVSTLKIQRTQQEDSAVYLCASSLGSGNTEAFFGQGTRLTVV.

The gene calls are TRBV5-1 and TRBJ2-7, with D uncertain. Germline V gene data show CDR1 as SGHRS and CDR2 as YFSETQ. The V and J ends lost 2 bases and 3 bases respectively, with 9 bases between them. The CDR3 is 13 amino acids. The CDR3 reads CASSFNSNYEQYF. The DNA for the CDR3 is TGCGCCAGCAGCTTCAATTCCAACTACGAGCAGTACTTC.

This sequence joins TRBV4-1 and TRBJ2-5; perhaps TRBD2 as D (7 bases). The CDR3 sequence is 16 residues long. Trimming left V 0 bases short and J 2 bases short, with 13 bases between. From germline, CDR1 is MGHRA and CDR2 YSYEKL. This CDR3 reads CASSQEGGAGQETQYF. CDR3 sequence (DNA): TGCGCCAGCAGCCAAGAGGGGGGGGCAGGGCAAGAGACCCAGTACTTC.

There are a few counts of this clone. V usage is TRBV27 and J usage is TRBJ1-6; 7 bases line up with TRBD1. CDR3 length: 15 amino acids. Germline assignment: CDR1 MNHEY and CDR2 SMNVEV (reference sequence). J gave up 10 bases and V 7 bases, and 13 bases lay outside the gene matches. Here the CDR3 DNA reads TGTGCCAGCATAGTGGCGGAAGGGGGCCGGTCACCCCTCCACTTT. Encoded protein: CASIVAEGGRSPLHF.

For the CDR3, the DNA is TGCGCCAGCAGCTTGGAGCAGGGAGGCCCATACGAGCAGTACTTC. Its translation: CASSLEQGGPYEQYF. The gene calls are TRBV5-1 and TRBJ2-7; D may be TRBD2 (6 bases). CDR1 SGHRS and CDR2 YFSETQ come from the germline V gene. The CDR3 sequence is 15 residues long. With 0 bases removed from V and 4 bases from J, the gap between germline ends came to 14 bases.

The rearrangement joins TRBV10-1 to TRBJ2-5, with TRBD2 matching over 14 bases. The V segment lost 5 bases and the J segment 9 bases; nucleotides outside the gene matches: 5. The CDR3 is 14 amino acids. CDR1 and CDR2 from the germline V gene are WNHNN and SYGVQD (reference sequence). CDR3 in amino acids: CASSSGLAGVAQYF. In nucleotides, the CDR3 is TGCGCCAGCAGTTCGGGACTAGCGGGAGTGGCCCAGTACTTC.

This clone was picked up one time. The genes are TRBV7-3 and TRBJ2-1; 7 positions match TRBD1. The CDR3 runs to 14 residues. CDR1 and CDR2 from the germline V gene are SGHTA and FQGTGA. Trimming removed 5 bases from V and 9 bases from J; junction bases left unmatched: 10. This CDR3 is CASSPHPTGTEQFF. CDR3 sequence (DNA): TGTGCCAGCAGCCCACATCCGACAGGGACTGAGCAGTTCTTC.

The gene calls are TRBV27 and TRBJ1-4; D gene ambiguous. Looked up from germline, CDR1 is MNHEY and CDR2 is SMNVEV (reference sequence). The CDR3 extends over 14 amino acids. Deletions cut 2 bases from V and 6 bases from J, with 10 bases between. The CDR3 coding sequence is TGTGCCAGCAGTTTACAGGCCAGGCATGAAAAACTGTTTTTT. This sequence encodes CASSLQARHEKLFF.

The gene calls are TRBV18 and TRBJ1-1; 9 positions agree with TRBD1. The germline CDR1 and CDR2 sequences are KGHSH and LQKENI. This CDR3 contains 17 residues. V lost 3 bases, J lost 0 bases, and 8 bases stayed unmatched. CDR3 in DNA: TGTGCCAGCTCACCGGGACAGGGCTTAAGGATGAACACTGAAGCTTTCTTT. Its protein product is CASSPGQGLRMNTEAFF.

The gene calls are TRBV28 and TRBJ2-7; 13 bases align to TRBD2. CDR3 length: 17 residues. CDR1 is MDHEN, CDR2 SYDVKM, per germline. V was pared by 7 bases and J by 0 bases, with 9 bases of the junction left unmatched. The CDR3 is CASTPRTSGRFSYEQYF. The CDR3 bases are TGTGCCAGCACTCCACGGACTAGCGGGAGATTCTCCTACGAGCAGTACTTC.

This chain joins TRBV5-6 and TRBJ1-4; perhaps TRBD1 as D (5 bases). CDR3 length equals 15 residues. Germline CDR1 reads SGHDT; CDR2 reads YYEEEE. Between the trimmed V and J ends, which lost 1 base and 6 bases, there was a span of 13 bases. The CDR3 loop reads CASSLQAGLDEKLFF. DNA of the CDR3: TGTGCCAGCAGCTTGCAGGCAGGGCTAGATGAAAAACTGTTTTTT.

The V and J genes are TRBV3-1 (or the pseudogene TRBV3-2) and TRBJ2-5; 7 nucleotides align to TRBD2. V gave up 1 base and J gave up 0 bases; unmatched junction bases: 8. CDR1 is LGHDT and CDR2 is YNNKEL in the germline V gene (reference sequence). CDR3 size: 17 residues. DNA of the CDR3: TGTGCCAGCAGCCAAGGGGCGGGGGAGGTGAACCAAGAGACCCAGTACTTC. It codes for CASSQGAGEVNQETQYF.

The rearrangement joins TRBV7-9 to TRBJ2-3; 8 nucleotides line up with TRBD1. The CDR3 consists of 14 residues. V was pared by 5 bases and J by 5 bases, with 6 bases of the junction left unmatched. Germline V gene sequence: CDR1 SEHNR, CDR2 FQNEAQ (reference sequence). CDR3: CASSADREQDTQYF. The CDR3, as DNA: TGTGCCAGCAGCGCGGACAGGGAGCAAGATACGCAGTATTTT.

The chain links TRBV5-1 to TRBJ2-1, with 14 bases identical to TRBD2. This CDR3 contains 16 residues. The J segment lost 9 bases and the V segment lost 4 bases, leaving 9 bases of the junction unmatched. Germline V lookup: CDR1 SGHRS, CDR2 YFSETQ. The CDR3 region is CASSRGTSGSSGEQFF. For the CDR3, the DNA is TGCGCCAGCAGCAGGGGGACTAGCGGGAGTTCGGGTGAGCAGTTCTTC.

This clone was seen a single time. The chain links TRBV7-9 to TRBJ1-2; D remains unclear. Germline V CDR1 and CDR2: SEHNR, FQNEAQ (reference sequence). This CDR3 region has 12 residues. V was shortened by 5 bases and J by 2 bases, with 6 bases between the two germline ends. The CDR3 loop reads CASSTENYGYTF. The CDR3 region has the DNA TGTGCCAGCAGCACAGAGAACTATGGCTACACCTTC.

In its sample, this clone was seen a few times. V is TRBV14 and J is TRBJ2-7; 7 nucleotides agree with TRBD2. The V and J ends lost 5 bases and 0 bases, in that order; junction bases with no gene match: 19. Germline CDR1 reads SGHDN; CDR2 reads FVKESK. The length of the CDR3 is 19 residues. CDR3 in DNA: TGTGCCAGCAGCACGAACCGGACTAGATATGGGCTGAGCTCCTACGAGCAGTACTTC. This gives the protein CASSTNRTRYGLSSYEQYF.

The rearrangement joins TRBV28 to TRBJ2-3, with 7 bases lining up with TRBD2. The CDR3 has 15 amino acids. The trim removed 3 bases at V and 2 bases at J, leaving 5 bases unmatched. Germline-derived CDR1 and CDR2 are MDHEN and SYDVKM. In nucleotides, the CDR3 is TGTGCCAGCAGTTTCGGGACTAAAATCACAGATACGCAGTATTTT. Its protein product is CASSFGTKITDTQYF.

The chain uses TRBV11-2 and TRBJ2-3; 10 positions match TRBD1. The V gene end was trimmed by 1 base and the J gene end by 2 bases; junction bases not matched to a gene: 9. CDR1 and CDR2 (germline): SGHAT, FQNNGV. This CDR3 is built from 18 residues. CDR3 region: CASSLAPTGGDPTDTQYF. The CDR3 nucleotides read TGTGCCAGCAGCTTAGCTCCGACAGGGGGCGACCCCACAGATACGCAGTATTTT.

The CDR3 coding sequence is TGCGCCAGCAGCTTGGGGGTCCAGGGTCGCTCCTACAATGAGCAGTTCTTC. It encodes CASSLGVQGRSYNEQFF. The rearrangement links TRBV5-1 to TRBJ2-1; TRBD1 is a possible D gene (5 bases). V lost 0 bases to trimming and J lost 0 bases, with 13 bases between them. Germline V gene sequence: CDR1 SGHRS, CDR2 YFSETQ. The CDR3 loop spans 17 amino acids. The full variable domain, rest sourced from reference TRBV5-1 and TRBJ2-1, is KAGVTQTPRYLIKTRGQQVTLSCSPISGHRSVSWYQQTPGQGLQFLFEYFSETQRNKGNFPGRFSGRQFSNSRSEMNVSTLELGDSALYLCASSLGVQGRSYNEQFFGPGTRLTVL.

The V and J genes are TRBV28 and TRBJ1-4; TRBD1 matches at 8 bases. The CDR3 has 16 amino acids. V shed 6 bases and J 7 bases; nucleotides not matched to a gene: 13. The germline gives CDR1 MDHEN, CDR2 SYDVKM. CDR3 DNA: TGTGCCAGCAGCTCCAGGGGTGGACAGGGAGTTGAAAAACTGTTTTTT. The encoded protein is CASSSRGGQGVEKLFF. Full variable domain (remainder filled in from reference TRBV28 and TRBJ1-4): DVKVTQSSRYLVKRTGEKVFLECVQDMDHENMFWYRQDPGLGLRLIYFSYDVKMKEKGDIPEGYSVSREKKERFSLILESASTNQTSMYLCASSSRGGQGVEKLFFGSGTQLSVL.

V is TRBV19 and J is TRBJ2-5, with 7 bases matching TRBD2. The length of the CDR3 is 16 residues. Germline lookup yields CDR1 LNHDA and CDR2 SQIVND (reference sequence). V shed 0 bases and J 1 base; nucleotides not matched to a gene: 5. CDR3 residues: CASSIELGGGQETQYF. The CDR3 DNA reads TGTGCCAGTAGTATAGAGTTGGGGGGGGGCCAAGAGACCCAGTACTTC. The entire variable domain, with the rest obtained from reference TRBV19 and TRBJ2-5, is as follows: DGGITQSPKYLFRKEGQNVTLSCEQNLNHDAMYWYRQDPGQGLRLIYYSQIVNDFQKGDIAEGYSVSREKKESFPLTVTSAQKNPTAFYLCASSIELGGGQETQYFGPGTRLLVL.

This clone appeared once. This sequence joins TRBV2 and TRBJ2-1; D call uncertain. From germline, CDR1 is SNHLY and CDR2 FYNNEI. Trimming left V 6 bases short and J 0 bases short, with 9 bases between. The CDR3 consists of 14 residues. In DNA form, the CDR3 reads TGTGCCAGCAGGCAATTGAGCTCCTACAATGAGCAGTTCTTC. Protein: CASRQLSSYNEQFF.

This clone was detected only a few times. This chain joins TRBV6-6 and TRBJ1-5, with TRBD1 identical over 8 bases. After removal of 10 bases from V and 3 bases from J, the junction contained 8 bases not matched to a gene. The CDR3 extends over 14 amino acids. Per the germline V gene, CDR1 is MNHNY and CDR2 is SVGAGI (reference sequence). In DNA, the CDR3 is TGTGCCACCCGACAGGGGCGGACCAATCAGCCCCAGCATTTT. Amino acid sequence: CATRQGRTNQPQHF.

The chain couples TRBV5-1 to TRBJ2-7, with 9 bases lining up with TRBD1. Germline lookup yields CDR1 SGHRS and CDR2 YFSETQ. The CDR3 has 14 amino acids. After removal of 5 bases from V and 4 bases from J, the junction contained 7 bases not matched to a gene. CDR3 sequence reads: CASRVTGGRYEQYF. The CDR3 DNA sequence: TGCGCCAGCAGGGTGACAGGGGGTAGGTACGAGCAGTACTTC.